This TCR beta chain emerged from a study of blood T cell repertoires in COVID-19. Some clones are missing from TCRdb's copy, which holds only in-frame ones; the method was immunoSEQ multiplex PCR. The sample yields around 200,000 clones, 80% to 90% seen once. The length of the CDR3 is 13 residues. Trimming stripped 6 bases from V and 5 bases from J, with 13 bases between. Germline V gene lookup returns CDR1 MNHNY and CDR2 SVGAGI (reference sequence). The count of this clone is one. The chain is built from TRBV6-6 and TRBJ2-5; a possible D gene is TRBD2 (6 bases). The receptor's source is a man aged 25 to 40 who had recovered from COVID-19. Sequenced: PBMCs or T cells enriched from blood (not recorded which). CDR3 residues: CASSPPGGETQYF. CDR3 nucleotides: TGTGCCAGCAGCCCCCCAGGAGGGGAGACCCAGTACTTC.